This is a list of T cell receptor beta chains from one sample in a study of CD8+CD57+ T cells in acquired aplastic anemia. TCRdb used MiXCR to reprocess the reads, holding one entry per CDR3 protein. The table has just over 450,000 distinct CDR3 sequences, over 25% seen once. Sequencing was carried out using sorted CD4+, CD8+, or CD8+CD57+ T cells (not recorded which) from PBMCs. The receptors here all came from a human donor with aplastic anemia. CDR3s include the opening cysteine and the closing phenylalanine or tryptophan. The D gene is left open where the match is weak. The size of a clone is reported for some rows only, either as once, few or many, or as a class for expanded clones.

TRBJ1-6	-	-	TRBV19	15	CASSTGTNYNSPLHF	TGTGCCAGTAGTACCGGGACAAACTATAATTCACCCCTCCACTTT
TRBJ1-5	-	many	TRBV2	14	CASRSGYSNQPQHF	TGTGCCAGCAGGTCGGGATATAGCAATCAGCCCCAGCATTTT
TRBJ1-1	TRBD1	many	TRBV29-1	14	CSANRGGTDTEAFF	TGCAGCGCAAACAGGGGGGGCACGGACACTGAAGCTTTCTTT
TRBJ2-7	-	many	TRBV20-1	13	CSAVGYTGYEQYF	TGCAGTGCTGTGGGTTATACAGGTTACGAGCAGTACTTC
TRBJ2-1	-	-	TRBV4-1	14	CASSPQLQGNEQFF	TGCGCCAGCAGCCCACAGCTGCAAGGCAATGAGCAGTTCTTC
TRBJ2-7	TRBD1	-	TRBV7-8	13	CATRDRWAYEQYF	TGTGCCACCCGGGACAGGTGGGCCTACGAGCAGTACTTC
TRBJ2-1	-	few	TRBV20-1	14	CSASDPSSYNEQFF	TGCAGTGCTTCCGACCCAAGCTCCTACAATGAGCAGTTCTTC
TRBJ2-7	-	-	TRBV15	16	CATSRDTDSSNYEQYF	TGTGCCACCAGCAGAGATACGGACAGCAGCAACTACGAGCAGTACTTC
TRBJ1-1	-	few	TRBV4-1	14	CASSQEPRDTEAFF	TGCGCCAGCAGCCAAGAACCCAGGGACACTGAAGCTTTCTTT
TRBJ1-6	TRBD1	-	TRBV5-1	16	CASSLSSGQGNSPLHF	TGCGCCAGCAGCTTGTCCTCGGGACAGGGAAATTCACCCCTCCACTTT
TRBJ1-3	-	few	TRBV11-2	18	CASSLWLAVTGAGNTIYF	TGTGCCAGCAGCTTATGGTTGGCGGTCACAGGAGCTGGAAACACCATATATTTT
TRBJ2-1	-	many	TRBV19	14	CASSILSEGGEQFF	TGTGCCAGTAGTATACTCAGCGAAGGGGGTGAGCAGTTCTTC
TRBJ2-7	-	many	TRBV29-1	13	CSVGLRMSYEQYF	TGCAGCGTTGGGCTGAGGATGTCCTACGAGCAGTACTTC
TRBJ1-2	-	many	TRBV20-1	11	CSASLGYGYTF	TGCAGTGCTAGTTTAGGCTATGGCTACACCTTC
TRBJ2-1	-	few	TRBV7-3	15	CASRVSWGAYNEQFF	TGTGCCAGCAGGGTTTCTTGGGGGGCCTACAATGAGCAGTTCTTC
TRBJ2-5	TRBD1	-	TRBV29-1	15	CSVEERQGAVETQYF	TGCAGCGTTGAGGAACGCCAGGGGGCGGTGGAGACCCAGTACTTC
TRBJ1-1	-	many	TRBV2	12	CASSVWETEAFF	TGTGCCAGCAGTGTTTGGGAGACTGAAGCTTTCTTT
TRBJ1-1	-	few	TRBV24-1	13	CASSPTLATEAFF	TGTGCCAGCAGCCCCACTTTGGCCACTGAAGCTTTCTTT
TRBJ2-7	TRBD1	few	TRBV30	13	CASSRDSIYEQYF	TGTGCCTCGAGCCGGGACAGTATCTACGAGCAGTACTTC
TRBJ2-7	-	-	TRBV28	15	CASSLFTGMSYEQYF	TGTGCCAGCAGTTTATTTACGGGGATGAGCTACGAGCAGTACTTC
TRBJ1-2	-	-	TRBV27	13	CASSLQGSYGYTF	TGTGCTAGCAGTCTACAGGGCTCCTATGGCTACACCTTC
TRBJ2-7	TRBD2	many	TRBV7-2	15	CASRPTSGGSYEQYF	TGTGCCAGCAGGCCAACTAGCGGGGGGTCCTACGAGCAGTACTTC
TRBJ1-1	-	once	TRBV7-6	12	CASSDITEEAFF	TGTGCCAGCAGCGATATCACTGAAGAAGCTTTCTTT
TRBJ2-4	-	-	TRBV7-8	13	CASSLEPQNIQYF	TGTGCCAGCAGCTTAGAACCACAAAACATTCAGTACTTC
TRBJ2-1	-	few	TRBV7-2	13	CASSFLGGWEQFF	TGTGCCAGCAGCTTCTTGGGGGGTTGGGAGCAGTTCTTC
TRBJ1-1	-	-	TRBV25-1	13	CASSEGGQPEAFF	TGTGCCAGCAGTGAGGGGGGGCAACCTGAAGCTTTCTTT
TRBJ1-4	-	-	TRBV14	15	CASSQGPGSNEKLFF	TGTGCCAGCAGCCAAGGCCCAGGGTCTAATGAAAAACTGTTTTTT
TRBJ2-3	TRBD1	many	TRBV7-3	15	CASSRRTGSGDTQYF	TGTGCCAGCAGCAGAAGGACAGGAAGTGGAGATACGCAGTATTTT
TRBJ1-1	-	once	TRBV7-9	14	CASSFGVSGTEAFF	TGTGCCAGCAGCTTCGGAGTTAGTGGCACTGAAGCTTTCTTT
TRBJ2-5	-	many	TRBV20-1	12	CSARGGRETQYF	TGCAGTGCTAGGGGTGGCAGAGAGACCCAGTACTTC
TRBJ1-1	TRBD1	-	TRBV28	14	CASSGGGEDTEAFF	TGTGCCAGCAGTGGAGGGGGCGAGGACACTGAAGCTTTCTTT
TRBJ1-5	-	many	TRBV5-1	14	CASSPGPPGQPQHF	TGCGCCAGCAGCCCGGGGCCACCGGGGCAGCCCCAGCATTTT
TRBJ2-7	-	many	TRBV7-8	13	CASSSPPTYEQYF	TGTGCCAGCAGCTCACCCCCGACCTACGAGCAGTACTTC
TRBJ2-1	TRBD2	-	TRBV7-2	15	CASSSSSGGYNEQFF	TGTGCCAGCAGCTCCTCTAGCGGTGGTTACAATGAGCAGTTCTTC
TRBJ1-1	-	-	TRBV30	13	CAWSQGMNTEAFF	TGTGCCTGGAGCCAGGGGATGAACACTGAGGCTTTCTTT
TRBJ2-6	TRBD1	few	TRBV27	18	CASSFLGQGRSGANVLTF	TGTGCCAGCAGTTTCCTGGGACAGGGGAGGTCTGGGGCCAACGTCCTGACTTTC
TRBJ2-7	TRBD2	many	TRBV20-1	15	CSARDPTSGAYEQYF	TGCAGTGCTAGAGATCCAACTAGCGGGGCCTACGAGCAGTACTTC
TRBJ2-5	-	few	TRBV25-1	15	CASSPQNFLQETQYF	TGTGCCAGCTCACCCCAAAACTTCCTCCAAGAGACCCAGTACTTC
TRBJ1-1	-	-	TRBV7-9	15	CASSTLVGGGTEAFF	TGTGCCAGCAGCACCCTCGTGGGGGGAGGGACTGAAGCTTTCTTT
TRBJ1-6	-	-	TRBV10-3	12	CASSVGVSPLHF	TGTGCCAGCAGTGTAGGGGTTTCACCCCTCCACTTT
TRBJ1-1	TRBD1	many	TRBV2	14	CASRRGQANTEAFF	TGTGCCAGCAGGAGGGGACAGGCGAACACTGAAGCTTTCTTT
TRBJ2-7	TRBD1	few	TRBV11-2	16	CASSSLIRGRAYEQYF	TGTGCCAGCAGCTCCCTAATCAGGGGGCGAGCCTACGAGCAGTACTTC
TRBJ1-1	-	many	TRBV20-1	10	CSAARTEAFF	TGCAGTGCTGCGCGCACTGAAGCTTTCTTT
TRBJ2-5	-	few	TRBV20-1	15	CSATEGVWRIETQYF	TGCAGTGCTACCGAGGGAGTATGGCGCATTGAGACCCAGTACTTC
TRBJ2-1	-	few	TRBV4-3	13	CASSHREGDEQFF	TGCGCCAGCAGCCACCGGGAAGGGGATGAGCAGTTCTTC
TRBJ2-3	-	-	TRBV20-1	14	CSAIGTKLGDTQYF	TGCAGTGCTATCGGGACGAAACTAGGAGATACGCAGTATTTT
TRBJ2-3	TRBD2	many	TRBV7-2	14	CATKSGGTTDTQYF	TGTGCCACCAAAAGCGGGGGGACAACAGATACGCAGTATTTT
TRBJ2-2	TRBD2	few	TRBV19	16	CASARTSGGRAGELFF	TGTGCCAGCGCGCGGACTAGCGGGGGAAGGGCCGGGGAGCTGTTTTTT
TRBJ2-7	TRBD1	few	TRBV24-1	15	CASSDRTGGLREQYF	TGTGCCAGCAGCGATAGGACAGGGGGCCTCCGGGAGCAGTACTTC
TRBJ2-5	-	-	TRBV14	15	CASSQRARTHETQYF	TGTGCCAGCAGCCAAAGAGCTAGGACCCACGAGACCCAGTACTTC
TRBJ1-5	-	many	TRBV10-3	13	CAISGDGWGPSIF	-